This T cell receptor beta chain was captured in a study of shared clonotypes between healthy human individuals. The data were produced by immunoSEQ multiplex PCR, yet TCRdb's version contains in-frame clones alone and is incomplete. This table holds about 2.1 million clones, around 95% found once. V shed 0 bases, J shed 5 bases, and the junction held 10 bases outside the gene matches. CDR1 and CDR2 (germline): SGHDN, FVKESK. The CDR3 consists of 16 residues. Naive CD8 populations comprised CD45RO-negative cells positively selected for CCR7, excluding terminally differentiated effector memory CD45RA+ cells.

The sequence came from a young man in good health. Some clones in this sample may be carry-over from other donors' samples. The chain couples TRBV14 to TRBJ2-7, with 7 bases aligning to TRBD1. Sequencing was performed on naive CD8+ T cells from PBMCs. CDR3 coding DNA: TGTGCCAGCAGCCAAGATGGGACAGCCACCCAAAACGAGCAGTACTTC. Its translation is CASSQDGTATQNEQYF. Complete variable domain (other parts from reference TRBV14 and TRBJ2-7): EAGVTQFPSHSVIEKGQTVTLRCDPISGHDNLYWYRRVMGKEIKFLLHFVKESKQDESGMPNNRFLAERTGGTYSTLKVQPAELEDSGVYFCASSQDGTATQNEQYFGPGTRLTVT.